This T cell receptor (beta chain) was sequenced in a study of cytomegalovirus exposure and HLA in healthy donors. General observations from the study: Cytomegalovirus-associated status was assigned to 164 TCR beta chains. Further analysis was carried out later, and it showed several of the most significant clusters appearing linked to common viral pathogens. Later analysis reportedly placed an Asian-associated ancestry cluster below the approximately 700-donor mean in N-insertions. HLA alleles were associated with 15,000 to 20,000 TCR beta sequences in a later analysis at 0.05 false discovery rate.

This PCR relied on a set of 60 Vbeta primers and 13 Jbeta primers. Using immunoSEQ multiplex PCR, the repertoire was profiled, and TCRdb retains in-frame clones only, with some absent. Of about 150,000 clones in the sample, just under 65% were seen once. Germline CDR1 SGHTS, CDR2 YDEGEE. Trimming removed 0 bases from V and 0 bases from J; junction bases left unmatched: 8. CDR3 length: 19 residues. About this clone: Its target is not known.

The origin of this receptor is a woman aged 55-70 years in good health and CMV-seropositive. Sample: PBMCs. This chain connects TRBV5-8 to TRBJ2-1; 11 bases map to TRBD2. CDR3 residues: CASSLELAGVVTSYNEQFF. CDR3 nucleotide sequence: TGTGCCAGCAGCTTGGAACTAGCGGGAGTGGTGACCTCCTACAATGAGCAGTTCTTC.